The T cell receptor beta chain described here comes from a study of somatic mutations in cytotoxic T cells in rheumatoid arthritis. Study-wide findings and caveats: TRBV07's slight underrepresentation, observed in rheumatoid arthritis patients, lacked adjustment for multiple comparisons. Age was associated with higher CD8+ clonality in rheumatoid arthritis patients, not in healthy controls. Between rheumatoid arthritis patients and age-matched healthy controls, CD8+ T-cell clonality showed no significant difference.

This clone appeared once. Its antigen is not known. Trimming cost V 4 bases and J 1 base; bases outside gene matches: 7. This CDR3 has 16 residues. Germline CDR1 SGHNT, CDR2 YYREEE (reference sequence). The protocol was immunoSEQ multiplex PCR, while the TCRdb copy is restricted to in-frame clones and leaves out a portion. The repertoire holds about 4,000 clones, with approximately 80% as singletons. The TCR was taken from a middle-aged man with rheumatoid arthritis. V usage is TRBV5-4 and J usage is TRBJ2-5, with TRBD2 matching 10 bases. Sequenced input: CD8+ T cells sorted from blood. Here the CDR3 DNA reads TGTGCCAGCAGCCGTTCTAGCGGGAGTGGCCAAGAGACCCAGTACTTC. Its translation: CASSRSSGSGQETQYF.